This TCR beta chain was identified during a study of blood T cell repertoires in COVID-19. Across the whole study: Sites in the United States, Italy and Spain provided acute and convalescent COVID-19 samples. T cells, B-cell-depleted T cells, or PBMCs supplied cDNA or gDNA.

Methods used by the authors: Nucleated cell number was recorded as an estimate derived from reference gene primer amplification. Profiling relied on immunoSEQ multiplex PCR, and the TCRdb table lists in-frame clones only, not all of them. The D gene and trimming were derived from the DNA, and the V and J assignments and clone size from that table. Seen here are 95,000 to 100,000 clones, 87% observed once, and the top ten hold roughly 12%. Trimming cost V 1 base and J 4 bases, with 20 bases left between them. The CDR3 covers 17 residues. CDR1 SGHDN and CDR2 FVKESK come from the germline V gene. The genes are TRBV14 and TRBJ2-7, with D possibly matching TRBD1 (6 bases). Sequencing used peripheral blood. This sequence originates from a woman in her thirties with acute or convalescent COVID-19. The DNA for the CDR3 is TGTGCCAGCAGCCAAGGACGGGGAGCGCCCAGGGGATACGAGCAGTACTTC. It yields the protein CASSQGRGAPRGYEQYF.